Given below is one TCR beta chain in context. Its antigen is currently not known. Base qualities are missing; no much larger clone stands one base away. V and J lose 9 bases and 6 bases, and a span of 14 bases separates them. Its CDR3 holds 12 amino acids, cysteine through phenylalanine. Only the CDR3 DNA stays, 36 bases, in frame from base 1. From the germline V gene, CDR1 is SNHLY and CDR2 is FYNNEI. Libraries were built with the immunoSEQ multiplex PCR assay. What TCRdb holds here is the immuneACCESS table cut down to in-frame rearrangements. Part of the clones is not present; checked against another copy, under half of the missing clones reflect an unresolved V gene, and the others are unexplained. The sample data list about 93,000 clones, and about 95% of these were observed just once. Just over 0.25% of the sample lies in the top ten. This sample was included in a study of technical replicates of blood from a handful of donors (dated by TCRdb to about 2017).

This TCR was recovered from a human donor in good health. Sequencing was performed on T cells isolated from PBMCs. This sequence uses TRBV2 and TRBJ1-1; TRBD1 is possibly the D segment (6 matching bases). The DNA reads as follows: TGTGCCAGGGCACAGGGTATTGCTGAAGCTTTCTTT. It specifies CARAQGIAEAFF.